This T cell receptor beta chain was recorded in a study of beta chain features in type 1 diabetes (dated by TCRdb to 2016 to 2018). Regarding the research as a whole: Mean age, gender distribution, total cell number and subset yield were not different between patients and healthy donors. A total of roughly 110 million sorted cells were examined across all samples, and the number of cells per subset was strongly correlated with RNA yield. Regulatory and stem cell-like memory subsets were isolated from only 8 patients and 8 healthy donors, whereas naive and central memory subsets came from all 30 or so donors. In the study, TCRB repertoires of sorted circulating CD4+ T cell subsets from recently diagnosed type 1 diabetes patients were compared with those of matched healthy donors. General conclusions and limits of the study: PCR might favor shorter templates, but patient and control samples were amplified and corrected together, so any skew would affect both groups equally. Fewer insertions and more nucleotide deletions at VDJ recombination sites were observed in patients with type 1 diabetes, implying thymic rearrangement abnormalities. HLA sub-analyses involved small numbers of individuals, so any influence of HLA type on TCRB rearrangement remained unresolved. Naive, central memory and regulatory TCRB repertoires appeared to be more alike among patients than among healthy donors. Sequencing cDNA rather than genomic DNA could over-represent highly expressing activated cells, although activation and CD3 levels did not differ between groups. A moderate but significant shortening of TCRB CDR3 length was observed in type 1 diabetes patients in all four CD4+ subsets.

This clone was found a few times. Its antigen is not yet known. No per-base quality is available; no much larger clone lies one base away. The CDR3 contains 16 residues, cysteine and phenylalanine counted. Only the CDR3 region is kept as DNA, spanning 48 bases read in frame from base 1. The germline V gene gives CDR1 as KGHSH and CDR2 as LQKENI. V gives up 2 bases and J gives up 2 bases, and the segment between their germline ends measures 14 bases. From each donor, a single peripheral blood sample of approximately 110 mL on average was drawn into heparinised tubes. Naive, central memory, regulatory and stem cell-like memory CD4+ T cells were sorted on a BD FACSAria II using a panel including CD45RO, CCR7, CD25, CD127, CD95 and CD27. All sorted populations exceeded 95% purity. Right away, PBMCs were isolated by Lymphoprep density gradient centrifugation and were stained directly, with no culture step. To minimize batch effects, samples were stained and sorted in pairs, one healthy donor with one patient per experiment.

The High Capacity cDNA Reverse Transcription Kit was used to reverse transcribe all of the isolated RNA, meaning that expressed TCRB transcripts were what got sequenced. Deep immunoSEQ sequencing was performed on naive, central memory and regulatory T cell samples, with an average of around 3.4 million total reads per sample. Sorted cells were lysed in RLT buffer and RNA was extracted with DNase-treated RNeasy Micro or Mini kits, depending on cell number. To prevent cross-contamination, each cell subset was processed individually, whereas patient and healthy donor samples were processed jointly. The immunoSEQ multiplex PCR was used to amplify TCRB sequences from cDNA, generating 87-bp fragments that spanned the CDR3 region. The amplicons were sequenced using the Illumina HiSeq platform. The published analysis was carried out like this. Synthetic template baselines were used to correct PCR bias computationally, reads within Hamming distance 2 were collapsed, and singletons that could not be merged were discarded. Reads were aligned against IMGT so that V, D and J genes, CDR3 length and insertions or deletions at six rearrangement sites could be assigned. Within each subset, clonotype counts were normalized to the number of sorted cells before true diversity and Gini coefficients were calculated with the tcR R package. The overlap coefficient, calculated on TCRB nucleotide sequences, was used to quantify repertoire sharing. Out-of-frame TCRB sequences from naive cells were analyzed as a proxy for the pre-selection repertoire. Not all clones reach the TCRdb copy of this immuneACCESS table, which keeps in-frame sequences only. Checked studies attribute under half of the gap to unresolved V genes and leave the rest unexplained. V and J calls and clone size follow that table, whereas D and trimming were derived from the DNA. Here the sample has roughly 730,000 clones; over 10% occur a single time. The ten biggest clones cover approximately 0.022% of the sample.

The clonotype was recovered from a man younger than 35 with type 1 diabetes. The rearrangement combines TRBV18 with TRBJ2-3, with the D gene not confidently named. Material: naive CD4+ T cells from blood. The intended sense of this specimen's cell subset or site label: true naive CD4+ T cells. The CDR3: CASSPGPGQFTDTQYF. The nucleotide sequence reads TGTGCCAGCTCACCAGGACCGGGTCAATTCACAGATACGCAGTATTTT.